This TCR beta chain was observed in a study of blood T cell repertoires in COVID-19. Study-level information: Sample material is recorded as cDNA or gDNA derived from T cells, B-cell-depleted T cells, or PBMCs.

This table comes from immunoSEQ multiplex PCR, and its TCRdb copy is limited to in-frame clones, with some not included. Of around 400,000 clones in the sample, approximately 87% are singletons; the top ten hold 8.5% to 12%. Enrolled during active infection, Seattle patients were then followed longitudinally. Germline trimming cut 6 bases from V and 0 bases from J; bases unmatched to any gene: 5. The CDR3 is 14 residues long. Germline values: CDR1 MDHEN, CDR2 SYDVKM. Sequencing was done on a sample of peripheral blood. The clonotype originates from a woman aged 30 to 39 with COVID-19, enrolled during active disease. The rearrangement uses TRBV28 and TRBJ2-7, with 7 nucleotides matching TRBD1. For the CDR3, the DNA is TGTGCCAGCAGCTCGAGGGACAGCTCCTACGAGCAGTACTTC. Translating gives CASSSRDSSYEQYF.